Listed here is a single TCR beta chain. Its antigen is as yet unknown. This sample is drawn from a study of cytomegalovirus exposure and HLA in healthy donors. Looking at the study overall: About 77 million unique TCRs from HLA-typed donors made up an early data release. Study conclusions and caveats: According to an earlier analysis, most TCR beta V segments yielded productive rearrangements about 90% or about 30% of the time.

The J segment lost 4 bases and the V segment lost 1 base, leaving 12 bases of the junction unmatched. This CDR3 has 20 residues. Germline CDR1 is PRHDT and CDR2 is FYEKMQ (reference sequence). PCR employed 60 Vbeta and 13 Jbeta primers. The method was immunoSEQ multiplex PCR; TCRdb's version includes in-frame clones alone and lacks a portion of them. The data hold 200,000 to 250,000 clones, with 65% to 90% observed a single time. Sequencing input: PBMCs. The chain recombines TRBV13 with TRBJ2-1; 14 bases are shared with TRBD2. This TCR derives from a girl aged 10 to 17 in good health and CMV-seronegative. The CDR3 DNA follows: TGTGCCAGCAGCTTAGTGTCTAAATTGGGGACTAGCGGGAGTTACAATGAGCAGTTCTTC. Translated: CASSLVSKLGTSGSYNEQFF.